Each of the 32 T cell receptor beta chains below was sequenced from the same sample in a study of T-cell memory formation after mild COVID-19. TCRdb re-called the 5' RACE reads through MiXCR, storing one row per CDR3 protein. The sample contains about half a million distinct CDR3 sequences, 15% to 20% of which appear only once. Sequencing was performed on PBMCs or a T cell subset sorted from them (not recorded which). These receptors were obtained from an adult woman who had mild COVID-19 (a few samples of this study predate the infection). Cell type and time point are not known.

V is TRBV20-1 and J is TRBJ1-2, with D perhaps TRBD1 (5 bases). The CDR3 spans 14 residues. V dropped 0 bases and J dropped 5 bases, with 13 bases sitting between them. Germline lookup yields CDR1 DFQATT and CDR2 SNEGSKA (reference sequence). In DNA, the CDR3 is TGCAGTGCTAGAGATCCCCTAGGGGCATATGGCTACACCTTC. Translating it yields CSARDPLGAYGYTF.

V is TRBV6-5 and J is TRBJ2-1; D perhaps matches TRBD2 (6 bases). CDR1 is MNHEY and CDR2 is SVGAGI in the germline V gene. The CDR3 totals 15 residues. Trimming removed 0 bases from V and 6 bases from J, with 12 bases in between. The CDR3 sequence is CASSYSPGGRNEQFF. In nucleotides, the CDR3 is TGTGCCAGCAGTTACTCGCCCGGGGGTCGCAATGAGCAGTTCTTC.

This clonotype was picked up many times. The gene calls are TRBV12-3 or TRBV12-4 and TRBJ1-4; D call uncertain. With 5 bases removed from V and 4 bases from J, the gap between germline ends came to 11 bases. The CDR3 contains 14 residues. In DNA, the CDR3 is TGTGCCAGCAGTCTCAGAGGAATTAATGAAAAACTGTTTTTT. It encodes CASSLRGINEKLFF.

This chain connects TRBV11-3 to TRBJ1-5, with D possibly matching TRBD1 (6 bases). CDR3 length equals 13 residues. The V end lost 4 bases, the J end lost 6 bases, and 10 bases lay between the germline ends. Germline V gene lookup returns CDR1 SGHNT and CDR2 YENEEA. This CDR3 reads CASSSGAGQPQHF. DNA of the CDR3: TGTGCCAGCAGCTCGGGGGCTGGTCAGCCCCAGCATTTT.

The chain has TRBV5-1 and TRBJ1-1, with D tentatively TRBD1 (6 bases). This CDR3 is 15 amino acids long. Per germline, CDR1 SGHRS and CDR2 YFSETQ. V shed 4 bases and J shed 1 base, with 14 bases lying between them. CDR3 coding DNA: TGCGCCAGCAGCCCGGAATGGGGGCGGAACACTGAAGCTTTCTTT. This encodes CASSPEWGRNTEAFF. The full variable domain, its missing parts supplied by reference TRBV5-1 and TRBJ1-1, is KAGVTQTPRYLIKTRGQQVTLSCSPISGHRSVSWYQQTPGQGLQFLFEYFSETQRNKGNFPGRFSGRQFSNSRSEMNVSTLELGDSALYLCASSPEWGRNTEAFFGQGTRLTVV.

J is TRBJ2-7 and V is TRBV11-2, with D possibly being TRBD1 or TRBD2 (6 bases each). The germline CDR1 and CDR2 sequences are SGHAT and FQNNGV. The CDR3 covers 18 residues. The germline V and J ends were trimmed by 0 bases and 2 bases, with 20 bases remaining between them. The CDR3 region is CASSLDTYGGHRAYEQYF. As DNA, the CDR3 is TGTGCCAGCAGCTTAGACACTTACGGGGGACACAGGGCCTACGAGCAGTACTTC.

The V call is TRBV4-3, the J call TRBJ2-2; 11 nucleotides agree with TRBD2. Trimming removed 4 bases from V and 3 bases from J; junction bases left unmatched: 10. CDR1 LGHNA and CDR2 YSLEER come from the germline V gene. The CDR3 covers 18 residues. CDR3 nucleotide sequence: TGCGCCAGCAGCCTCAAGGGCCATAGCGGGAGGGACACCGGGGAGCTGTTTTTT. It translates to CASSLKGHSGRDTGELFF.

The V call is TRBV7-8, the J call TRBJ1-1; maybe TRBD1 (5 bases). The CDR3 totals 16 residues. The V and J ends lost 0 bases and 4 bases respectively, with 15 bases between them. Germline V gives CDR1 SGHVS, CDR2 FQNEAQ. The CDR3 region is CASSLALSGWSTEAFF. For the CDR3, the DNA is TGTGCCAGCAGCTTAGCCCTCTCAGGGTGGAGCACTGAAGCTTTCTTT.

This clonotype came up a few times. V usage is TRBV12-3 or TRBV12-4 and J usage is TRBJ1-3, with 9 bases fitting TRBD1. The trim removed 5 bases at V and 16 bases at J, leaving 15 bases unmatched. CDR3 size: 14 residues. The DNA for the CDR3 is TGTGCCAGCAGTCCTCAACAGGGGGCCGGAGATTTTTATTTT. This codes for CASSPQQGAGDFYF.

This chain connects TRBV12-3 or TRBV12-4 to TRBJ2-5; 8 nucleotides line up with TRBD1. V was pared by 9 bases and J by 4 bases, with 4 bases of the junction left unmatched. The CDR3 loop spans 12 amino acids. CDR3 nucleotides: TGTGCCAGTAACAGGGGGGTAGAGACCCAGTACTTC. Translation: CASNRGVETQYF.

This sequence joins TRBV12-3 or TRBV12-4 and TRBJ2-1; TRBD2 matches 7 bases. V lost 8 bases and J lost 4; bases outside the gene matches: 8. CDR3 size: 14 residues. The CDR3 protein is CASVGEGRYNEQFF. In nucleotides, the CDR3 is TGTGCCAGCGTAGGGGAGGGCCGGTACAATGAGCAGTTCTTC.

This clonotype was seen only a few times. The J gene is TRBJ2-5, the V gene TRBV4-1; a possible D gene is TRBD2 (5 bases). The V gene's germline CDR1 is MGHRA and CDR2 YSYEKL. V was trimmed by 1 base and J by 4 bases, leaving 13 bases between them. The length of the CDR3 is 15 residues. The CDR3 DNA is TGCGCCAGCAGCCAAGGGCTAGCCACCGGAGAGACCCAGTACTTC. Translation: CASSQGLATGETQYF.

Only a few counts were recorded for this clonotype. The chain carries TRBV2 and TRBJ2-3; TRBD1 is a possible D gene (5 bases). The CDR3 is 14 amino acids. Trimming removed 3 bases from V and 4 bases from J, with 11 bases in between. Germline V CDR1 and CDR2: SNHLY, FYNNEI. CDR3: CASSEGLGADTQYF. The CDR3 DNA is TGTGCCAGCAGTGAGGGCCTAGGGGCAGATACGCAGTATTTT. The full variable domain, rest sourced from reference TRBV2 and TRBJ2-3, is EPEVTQTPSHQVTQMGQEVILRCVPISNHLYFYWYRQILGQKVEFLVSFYNNEISEKSEIFDDQFSVERPDGSNFTLKIRSTKLEDSAMYFCASSEGLGADTQYFGPGTRLTVL.

The V gene is TRBV4-3, the J gene TRBJ2-3; TRBD2 matches at 9 bases. CDR3 length: 19 amino acids. Germline CDR1 and CDR2: LGHNA and YSLEER. V lost 4 bases to trimming and J lost 0 bases; unmatched junction nucleotides: 14. The CDR3 sequence: CASSLDETSGSSSTDTQYF. The CDR3 nucleotides read TGCGCCAGCAGCCTGGACGAGACTAGCGGATCAAGTAGCACAGATACGCAGTATTTT.

This clonotype has ten or more counts. The chain is built from TRBV12-3 or TRBV12-4 and TRBJ2-1, with TRBD2 matching over 13 bases. J was trimmed by 0 bases and V by 3 bases; bases with no gene match: 2. CDR3 length: 17 residues. The CDR3 protein is CASSLWTSGSSYNEQFF. CDR3 sequence (DNA): TGTGCCAGCAGTTTGTGGACTAGCGGGAGCTCCTACAATGAGCAGTTCTTC.

This chain uses TRBV4-1 with TRBJ1-2; D uncertain. In germline, CDR1 is MGHRA, CDR2 YSYEKL. The CDR3 loop spans 15 amino acids. Between the trimmed V and J ends, which lost 0 bases and 1 base, there was a span of 9 bases. The CDR3 spells CASSQDTTFNYGYTF. DNA of the CDR3: TGCGCCAGCAGCCAAGATACGACTTTTAACTATGGCTACACCTTC.

The chain uses TRBV6-6 and TRBJ2-2, with D maybe TRBD1 (5 bases). This CDR3 has 15 amino acids. V dropped 5 bases and J dropped 0 bases, with 10 bases sitting between them. Germline V lookup: CDR1 MNHNY, CDR2 SVGAGI (reference sequence). The CDR3 region is CASSPTESNTGELFF. Written as DNA, the CDR3 is TGTGCCAGCAGTCCGACAGAGTCGAACACCGGGGAGCTGTTTTTT.

The CDR3 bases are TGTGCCAGCAGCCGGGGCGCCGGTCCCTATGGCTACACCTTC. Protein sequence: CASSRGAGPYGYTF. V and J are TRBV11-2 and TRBJ1-2, with D perhaps TRBD1 (5 bases). Germline V CDR1 and CDR2: SGHAT, FQNNGV. The CDR3 sequence is 14 residues long. V dropped 5 bases and J dropped 4 bases, with 14 bases sitting between them. Using reference TRBV11-2 and TRBJ1-2 for the parts outside the CDR3, the full variable domain is EAGVAQSPRYKIIEKRQSVAFWCNPISGHATLYWYQQILGQGPKLLIQFQNNGVVDDSQLPKDRFSAERLKGVDSTLKIQPAKLEDSAVYLCASSRGAGPYGYTFGSGTRLTVV.

The chain uses TRBV24-1 and TRBJ2-3, with D perhaps TRBD2 (6 bases). CDR3 length equals 16 residues. V gave up 2 bases and J gave up 2 bases, with 13 bases separating them. Germline assignment: CDR1 KGHDR and CDR2 SFDVKD. In DNA, the CDR3 is TGTGCCACCAGTGATTGGAGGGCGGGGTACACAGATACGCAGTATTTT. This gives the protein CATSDWRAGYTDTQYF.

Only a few counts were recorded for this clonotype. V gene TRBV7-2 combines with J gene TRBJ2-3, with 7 bases fitting TRBD2. The trim removed 1 base at V and 3 bases at J, leaving 10 bases unmatched. The germline gives CDR1 SGHTA, CDR2 FQGNSA. The CDR3 has 17 amino acids. The CDR3 nucleotides are TGTGCCAGCAGCTTAGTGGCGGCTAGCGGAGTGACAGATACGCAGTATTTT. Protein: CASSLVAASGVTDTQYF. Full variable domain (outside the CDR3, taken from reference TRBV7-2 and TRBJ2-3): GAGVSQSPSNKVTEKGKDVELRCDPISGHTALYWYRQSLGQGLEFLIYFQGNSAPDKSGLPSDRFSAERTGGSVSTLTIQRTQQEDSAVYLCASSLVAASGVTDTQYFGPGTRLTVL.

The V and J genes are TRBV5-6 and TRBJ1-1; D unresolved. V lost 0 bases and J lost 7, with 7 bases in between. This CDR3 is built from 12 residues. Germline CDR1 SGHDT, CDR2 YYEEEE. CDR3 loop: CASSLASREAFF. In nucleotides, the CDR3 is TGTGCCAGCAGCTTGGCGAGTCGTGAAGCTTTCTTT.

This clonotype occurred a few times. The rearrangement uses TRBV11-2 and TRBJ2-7; unclear D gene. Germline values: CDR1 SGHAT, CDR2 FQNNGV. This CDR3 region has 14 residues. The germline V and J ends were trimmed by 3 bases and 3 bases, with 12 bases remaining between them. Here the CDR3 DNA reads TGTGCCAGCAGCTTCTTGGGTTACTTCTACGAGCAGTACTTC. Protein product: CASSFLGYFYEQYF. Together with reference TRBV11-2 and TRBJ2-7, the CDR3 gives the full variable domain: EAGVAQSPRYKIIEKRQSVAFWCNPISGHATLYWYQQILGQGPKLLIQFQNNGVVDDSQLPKDRFSAERLKGVDSTLKIQPAKLEDSAVYLCASSFLGYFYEQYFGPGTRLTVT.

J is TRBJ2-5 and V is TRBV21-1. TRBV21-1 is a pseudogene. This CDR3 spans 11 amino acids. The CDR3 DNA reads TGTGCCAGCCGAAAGTCAGAGACCCAGTACTTC. Translating gives CASRKSETQYF.

This clonotype was seen a few times. The chain joins TRBV7-2 to TRBJ2-5; TRBD1 matches 8 bases. With V trimmed by 2 bases and J by 1 base, 3 bases remained unmatched. The CDR3 sequence is 15 residues long. The V gene's germline CDR1 is SGHTA and CDR2 FQGNSA. CDR3 residues: CASSLRTGGQETQYF. In nucleotides, the CDR3 is TGTGCCAGCAGCTTACGAACAGGGGGCCAAGAGACCCAGTACTTC.

In its sample, this clonotype was seen many times. This chain uses TRBV3-1 with TRBJ2-1, with D unresolved. Per germline, CDR1 LGHDT and CDR2 YNNKEL (reference sequence). Trimming took 0 bases from V and 6 from J, leaving 9 bases between them. This CDR3 spans 14 amino acids. In DNA, the CDR3 is TGTGCCAGCAGCCAAGATCGGCCTCTCAATGAGCAGTTCTTC. Encoded protein: CASSQDRPLNEQFF.

The rearrangement uses TRBV7-8 and TRBJ2-7, with D uncertain. The CDR3 totals 14 residues. Per germline, CDR1 SGHVS and CDR2 FQNEAQ. The V end lost 1 base, the J end lost 3 bases, and 10 bases lay between the germline ends. The CDR3 region has the DNA TGTGCCAGCAGCTTAGGTGCTGATCTCTACGAGCAGTACTTC. Translation: CASSLGADLYEQYF.

This clonotype was recorded at least ten times. This chain uses TRBV25-1 with TRBJ1-1; D is uncertain. From germline, CDR1 is MGHDK and CDR2 SYGVNS. Trimming cost V 4 bases and J 4 bases, with 4 bases left between them. The CDR3 sequence is 11 residues long. The CDR3 protein is CASSAGTEAFF. The CDR3 DNA follows: TGTGCCAGCAGTGCGGGCACTGAAGCTTTCTTT.

The V call is TRBV12-3 or TRBV12-4, the J call TRBJ1-3; D gene unclear. The CDR3 sequence is 13 residues long. V was cut by 1 base and J by 4 bases, with 5 bases left in between. The DNA for the CDR3 is TGTGCCAGCAGTTTAGTCTACGGAAACACCATATATTTT. The encoded protein is CASSLVYGNTIYF.

This clonotype showed up many times. The chain is built from TRBV12-3 or TRBV12-4 and TRBJ2-1; D perhaps matches TRBD1 (5 bases). The ends were cut back, 2 bases at V and 8 bases at J, with 7 bases in the middle. The CDR3 contains 12 residues. The CDR3 reads CASSLQGYEQFF. As DNA, the CDR3 is TGTGCCAGCAGTTTACAGGGCTATGAGCAGTTCTTC.

This clonotype was recorded a few times. This chain connects TRBV7-9 to TRBJ2-1; the match to TRBD2 covers 7 bases. The CDR3 runs 15 residues. V was pared by 1 base and J by 5 bases, with 5 bases of the junction left unmatched. CDR1 is SEHNR, CDR2 FQNEAQ, per germline (reference sequence). As DNA, the CDR3 is TGTGCCAGCAGCTTAGTGGGGGGGGTCCACAATGAGCAGTTCTTC. Amino acids: CASSLVGGVHNEQFF.

The chain links TRBV9 to TRBJ2-1; D may match TRBD1 or TRBD2 (6 bases each). V lost 4 bases and J 8 bases, leaving 16 bases between the germline ends. Germline-derived CDR1 and CDR2 are SGDLS and YYNGEE. This CDR3 region has 14 residues. The CDR3 nucleotides are TGTGCCAGCAGCCCCCGGAGGGGGGCCGATGAGCAGTTCTTC. Translating gives CASSPRRGADEQFF.

This clonotype was counted only a few times. The chain combines TRBV7-9 with TRBJ2-5, with D perhaps TRBD1 (5 bases). Trimming left V 2 bases short and J 5 bases short, with 12 bases between. The CDR3 consists of 14 residues. Germline V gene sequence: CDR1 SEHNR, CDR2 FQNEAQ (reference sequence). CDR3 nucleotide sequence: TGTGCCAGCAGCTTACGGGCCAGGGTTGAGACCCAGTACTTC. Translating it yields CASSLRARVETQYF.